This T cell receptor (beta chain) was documented in a study of cytomegalovirus exposure and HLA in healthy donors. V dropped 4 bases and J dropped 7; count of bases not matched to a gene: 10. Germline CDR1 SGHNT, CDR2 YYREEE (reference sequence). The CDR3 has 16 residues. Points on this clone: Its antigen remains unknown.

PCR amplification relied on 60 Vbeta primers (plus 13 Jbeta primers). Assay used: immunoSEQ multiplex PCR; TCRdb lists only in-frame clones, some missing. The data contain some 210,000 clones, roughly 80% of them singletons. Study conclusions and caveats: Published work reported that the classifier diagnosed cytomegalovirus status with high specificity and sensitivity.

The sequence was obtained from a male donor in good health and CMV-seronegative. The sequenced material came from PBMCs. The V gene is TRBV5-4, the J gene TRBJ2-1; 11 nucleotides match TRBD2. The CDR3 spells CASSTSGSGFGNEQFF. In nucleotides, the CDR3 is TGTGCCAGCAGCACTAGCGGGAGTGGGTTTGGGAATGAGCAGTTCTTC.